The next 31 T cell receptor beta chains were all read from a single sample in a study of read filtering for tumor transcriptome and immune sequencing. From around 440 ng of RNA, a library with molecular barcoded alpha/delta and beta/gamma adaptors was made. MiXCR, run by TCRdb on the reads, gives a single entry per CDR3 protein. The repertoire includes 75,000 to 95,000 distinct CDR3 sequences, about 22% of them detected once, and about an eighth sits in the top ten. The sequenced sample was a population of CD138-negative cells sorted from bone marrow. The source is a donor aged 40 or over with multiple myeloma.

The genes are TRBV7-9 and TRBJ1-2, with D possibly matching TRBD1 (6 bases). Deletions cut 3 bases from V and 6 bases from J, with 14 bases between. There are 14 residues in the CDR3. Germline V gene lookup returns CDR1 SEHNR and CDR2 FQNEAQ (reference sequence). CDR3 region: CASSFSRDTDGYTF. The CDR3 coding sequence is TGTGCCAGCAGCTTTAGTAGGGACACTGATGGCTACACCTTC.

This clonotype was detected only a few times. This rearrangement joins TRBV2 to TRBJ1-1; D ambiguous. CDR1 is SNHLY and CDR2 is FYNNEI in the germline V gene. V was shortened by 8 bases and J by 8 bases, with 21 bases between the two germline ends. This CDR3 spans 14 amino acids. The CDR3 DNA is TGTGCCAGCCGTCCCCTGACGGGGTTATCGGAAGCTTTCTTT. Its translation is CASRPLTGLSEAFF.

This clonotype occurred many times. The rearrangement uses TRBV20-1 and TRBJ1-1; D is possibly TRBD1 (6 bases). Trimming pared 1 base from V and 1 base from J, leaving 13 bases between. The CDR3 is 15 residues long. Germline V lookup: CDR1 DFQATT, CDR2 SNEGSKA (reference sequence). CDR3 in amino acids: CSARAPGQSNTEAFF. The CDR3 coding sequence is TGCAGTGCTAGAGCACCGGGACAATCGAACACTGAAGCTTTCTTT.

V is TRBV20-1 and J is TRBJ1-5; no definite D call. The CDR3 has 15 residues. The germline V gene has CDR1 DFQATT and CDR2 SNEGSKA (reference sequence). V was trimmed by 2 bases and J by 2 bases, leaving 13 bases between them. The CDR3 sequence is CSARKGGLGNQPQHF. For the CDR3, the DNA is TGCAGTGCTAGAAAAGGTGGACTAGGCAATCAGCCCCAGCATTTT.

This clonotype was counted a few times. The V and J genes are TRBV27 and TRBJ1-1; no firm D call. V was clipped by 6 bases and J by 7 bases, with 12 bases between them. CDR1 is MNHEY, CDR2 SMNVEV, per germline (reference sequence). The CDR3 runs 12 residues. In nucleotides, the CDR3 is TGTGCCAGCAGCCGAACAATGAGTGAAGCTTTCTTT. Translation: CASSRTMSEAFF.

Of note for this clonotype: One base away lies a much larger clone, so this may be a sequencing read error. The rearrangement uses TRBV7-2 and TRBJ1-1; 9 nucleotides agree with TRBD1. The length of the CDR3 is 13 residues. V lost 8 bases, J lost 11 bases, and 12 bases stayed unmatched. Germline CDR1 SGHTA, CDR2 FQGNSA. CDR3 loop: CASRSDRGVRAFF. Written as DNA, the CDR3 is TGTGCCAGCCGCTCCGACAGGGGGGTTCGGGCTTTCTTT.

The rearrangement uses TRBV12-3 or TRBV12-4 and TRBJ1-3; D is unresolved. The CDR3 is 16 residues long. V lost 1 base and J 4 bases, leaving 14 bases between the germline ends. The CDR3 DNA is TGTGCCAGCAGTTTAGATTACGAGGGTGAAGGAAACACCATATATTTT. Residues: CASSLDYEGEGNTIYF.

This clonotype was recorded many times. The chain employs TRBV12-3 or TRBV12-4 and TRBJ2-5; D ambiguous. The V gene lost 6 bases and the J gene lost 5 bases, with 7 bases spanning the gap. This CDR3 region has 11 residues. CDR3: CASSLRETQYF. The CDR3 coding sequence is TGTGCCAGCAGCTTAAGGGAGACCCAGTACTTC.

This clonotype was detected ten times or more. The CDR3 region has the DNA TGCAGTGCTAAATTAGCGGGGCGAGAGACCCAGTACTTC. This gives the protein CSAKLAGRETQYF. The V call is TRBV20-1, the J call TRBJ2-5; 8 bases align to TRBD2. The CDR3 runs 13 residues. Germline CDR1 and CDR2: DFQATT and SNEGSKA (reference sequence). Trimming took 4 bases from V and 4 from J; bases not matched to a gene: 5.

In this sample, this clonotype turned up many times. The rearrangement links TRBV24-1 to TRBJ2-3; weak D call: TRBD1 (6 bases). Germline V gives CDR1 KGHDR, CDR2 SFDVKD. CDR3 length equals 15 residues. Trimming removed 5 bases at V and 5 bases at J, with 16 bases between. CDR3 sequence: CATSVSGQLQDTQYF. The DNA for the CDR3 is TGTGCCACCAGTGTTTCCGGACAGCTTCAAGATACGCAGTATTTT.

This chain uses TRBV7-9 with TRBJ2-5; no clear D. The V end lost 5 bases, the J end lost 1 base, and 8 bases lay between the germline ends. The germline CDR1 and CDR2 sequences are SEHNR and FQNEAQ (reference sequence). The CDR3 is 13 amino acids. Here the CDR3 reads CASSMVAQETQYF. For the CDR3, the DNA is TGTGCCAGCAGCATGGTGGCCCAAGAGACCCAGTACTTC.

This clonotype was counted at least ten times. The rearrangement joins TRBV18 to TRBJ1-2; D is undetermined. The CDR3 has 16 amino acids. Trimming pared 0 bases from V and 4 bases from J, leaving 15 bases between. Germline V gives CDR1 KGHSH, CDR2 LQKENI. In DNA, the CDR3 is TGTGCCAGCTCACCACCGAAGGGCCTAACCGCCTATGGCTACACCTTC. Translated: CASSPPKGLTAYGYTF.

Ten or more counts support this clonotype. The gene calls are TRBV27 and TRBJ2-3, with D tentatively TRBD2 (6 bases). CDR1 is MNHEY, CDR2 SMNVEV, per germline (reference sequence). The CDR3 covers 13 residues. V was cut by 0 bases and J by 6 bases, with 7 bases left in between. The CDR3 region is CASSLSAGDTQYF. In nucleotides, the CDR3 is TGTGCCAGCAGTTTATCCGCGGGGGATACGCAGTATTTT.

This clonotype was counted ten times or more. J is TRBJ2-5 and V is TRBV3-1; unclear D gene. V dropped 0 bases and J dropped 2 bases, with 19 bases sitting between them. Germline CDR1 is LGHDT and CDR2 is YNNKEL (reference sequence). The CDR3 totals 18 residues. The CDR3 DNA follows: TGTGCCAGCAGCCAAGATCGAGGCCGGTTCGTAGGTCAAGAGACCCAGTACTTC. Residues: CASSQDRGRFVGQETQYF.

The table lists this clonotype with a count of one. V is TRBV18 and J is TRBJ1-5; D might be TRBD1 (6 bases). V was trimmed by 1 base and J by 5 bases, leaving 18 bases between them. The CDR3 covers 17 residues. Germline loops: CDR1 KGHSH, CDR2 LQKENI. The DNA for the CDR3 is TGTGCCAGCTCACCACAGACTTCGTGGGGGGGCTATCAGCCCCAGCATTTT. It codes for CASSPQTSWGGYQPQHF.

This clonotype was seen repeatedly, ten times or more. The chain joins TRBV28 to TRBJ1-2; tentatively, D is TRBD1 (5 bases). This CDR3 region has 15 residues. V was shortened by 5 bases and J by 0 bases, with 13 bases between the two germline ends. The germline CDR1 and CDR2 sequences are MDHEN and SYDVKM. CDR3 protein: CASSIPPGANYGYTF. In DNA form, the CDR3 reads TGTGCCAGCAGTATCCCCCCGGGGGCTAACTATGGCTACACCTTC.

This chain connects TRBV2 to TRBJ1-3; D gene unclear. Germline V gene sequence: CDR1 SNHLY, CDR2 FYNNEI. V was cut by 2 bases and J by 3 bases, with 5 bases left in between. CDR3 length: 13 amino acids. Written as DNA, the CDR3 is TGTGCCAGCAGTGAAATTGGTGGAAACACCATATATTTT. Protein: CASSEIGGNTIYF.

This clonotype was found a few times. J is TRBJ2-3 and V is TRBV10-3; D call uncertain. V lost 3 bases to trimming and J lost 0 bases, with 7 bases between them. Looked up from germline, CDR1 is ENHRY and CDR2 is SYGVKD. The CDR3 is 14 residues long. The CDR3 region is CAISDAASTDTQYF. CDR3 nucleotides: TGTGCCATCAGTGACGCCGCTAGCACAGATACGCAGTATTTT.

This clonotype was detected many times. V is TRBV18 and J is TRBJ1-1; 10 bases map to TRBD1. The J segment lost 4 bases and the V segment lost 1 base, leaving 6 bases of the junction unmatched. Germline assignment: CDR1 KGHSH and CDR2 LQKENI. The CDR3 is 16 residues long. The CDR3 DNA reads as TGTGCCAGCTCACCACGAGGGACAGGGGCTGCCACTGAAGCTTTCTTT. It yields the protein CASSPRGTGAATEAFF.

Ten or more counts support this clonotype. The chain couples TRBV19 to TRBJ2-2; maybe TRBD1 (6 bases). V gave up 6 bases and J gave up 4 bases, with 15 bases separating them. Per the germline V gene, CDR1 is LNHDA and CDR2 is SQIVND (reference sequence). This CDR3 contains 15 residues. In nucleotides, the CDR3 is TGTGCCAGTAGACGAACAGGGTGGAGCACCGGGGAGCTGTTTTTT. The encoded protein is CASRRTGWSTGELFF.

Comment on this clonotype: A read error is possible here, since a much larger clone lies one base away. This CDR3 fails to terminate in the conserved phenylalanine or tryptophan, so it likely reflects a read error. V gene TRBV12-3 or TRBV12-4 combines with J gene TRBJ2-6; D remains ambiguous. The CDR3 totals 13 residues. The CDR3 DNA sequence: TGTGCTAGTGGTTTGTCTGGGGCCAACGTCCTGACTCTC. It encodes CASGLSGANVLTL.

V and J are TRBV7-2 and TRBJ1-5, with D perhaps matching TRBD1 (5 bases). The CDR3 is made up of 15 amino acids. Trimming stripped 5 bases from V and 7 bases from J, with 18 bases between. Germline CDR1 is SGHTA and CDR2 is FQGNSA. The CDR3 DNA follows: TGTGCCAGCAGCCGCACCGGGACGGCCGGACAGCCCCAGCATTTT. It is translated as CASSRTGTAGQPQHF. Complete variable domain (other parts from reference TRBV7-2 and TRBJ1-5): GAGVSQSPSNKVTEKGKDVELRCDPISGHTALYWYRQSLGQGLEFLIYFQGNSAPDKSGLPSDRFSAERTGGSVSTLTIQRTQQEDSAVYLCASSRTGTAGQPQHFGDGTRLSIL.

This clonotype was recorded many times. This chain connects TRBV11-2 to TRBJ2-3; possibly TRBD1 or TRBD2 for D (5 bases each). Germline V lookup: CDR1 SGHAT, CDR2 FQNNGV. The CDR3 contains 15 residues. Trimming left V 5 bases short and J 6 bases short, with 18 bases between. The CDR3 DNA is TGTGCCAGCAGCCCAGATTTGGGGGTTGTGGATACGCAGTATTTT. Amino acids: CASSPDLGVVDTQYF.

This clonotype was detected ten times or more. The chain couples TRBV20-1 to TRBJ1-1; no reliable D call. Germline values: CDR1 DFQATT, CDR2 SNEGSKA (reference sequence). There are 12 residues in the CDR3. The CDR3 DNA sequence: TGCGGTTCCGGGCGGATGAACACTGAAGCTTTCTTT. Encoded protein: CGSGRMNTEAFF.

In this sample, this clonotype turned up a few times. This chain uses TRBV18 with TRBJ2-7, with a tentative D call TRBD1 (6 bases). From germline, CDR1 is KGHSH and CDR2 LQKENI. The CDR3 contains 17 residues. Trimming removed 5 bases at V and 4 bases at J, with 24 bases between. The CDR3 DNA reads TGTGCCAGCTCAACTGACATCACACAGGGAAAACGGTACGAGCAGTACTTC. It is translated as CASSTDITQGKRYEQYF.

This clonotype has only a few counts. J is TRBJ2-3 and V is TRBV5-4; D possibly uses TRBD1 or TRBD2 (5 bases each). V lost 4 bases and J lost 4, with 16 bases in between. Looked up from germline, CDR1 is SGHNT and CDR2 is YYREEE (reference sequence). CDR3 length equals 15 residues. The CDR3: CASSHRDPRPDTQYF. CDR3 DNA: TGTGCCAGCAGCCACCGGGACCCTCGGCCAGATACGCAGTATTTT.

This clonotype occurred a few times. A far bigger clonotype differs at one base, so this is likely a read error. V and J are TRBV6-5 and TRBJ2-1, with D hard to call. V was shortened by 5 bases and J by 1 base, with 12 bases between the two germline ends. CDR3 length equals 15 residues. Looked up from germline, CDR1 is MNHEY and CDR2 is SVGAGI. As DNA, the CDR3 is TGTGCCAGCAGTGATCGGTTATGGTCCTACAATGAGCAGTTCTTC. It translates to CASSDRLWSYNEQFF.

In its sample, this clonotype was seen many times. The rearrangement uses TRBV11-2 and TRBJ2-6, with a possible D match to TRBD2 (5 bases). V was clipped by 5 bases and J by 4 bases, with 15 bases between them. Germline CDR1 is SGHAT and CDR2 is FQNNGV. There are 16 residues in the CDR3. The CDR3 protein is CASSRLQLQGANVLTF. The CDR3 DNA reads TGTGCCAGCAGCAGACTACAGCTTCAGGGGGCCAACGTCCTGACTTTC.

Comment on this clonotype: One base away lies a much larger clone, so this may be a sequencing read error. The gene calls are TRBV3-1 and TRBJ2-3, with TRBD2 identical over 8 bases. CDR1 LGHDT and CDR2 YNNKEL come from the germline V gene (reference sequence). The CDR3 runs to 13 residues. CDR3 DNA: TGTGCCGGCAGTTACGGACTAGCCGATACGCAGTATTTT. Its protein product is CAGSYGLADTQYF.

As for this clonotype: A junction end diverges from the germline sequence, so it may reflect a read error. The rearrangement joins TRBV4-2 to TRBJ1-1; D is undetermined. The CDR3 totals 15 residues. In germline, CDR1 is LGHNA, CDR2 YNFKEQ. The CDR3 sequence: CASSQHSDTNTEAFF. CDR3 DNA: TGTGCCAGCAGCCAACACAGTGATACGAACACTGAGGCTTTCTTT.

This clonotype was recorded at least ten times. The chain uses TRBV6-2 or TRBV6-3 and TRBJ1-4; D uncertain. Germline assignment: CDR1 MNHEY and CDR2 SVGEGT. The CDR3 is 12 amino acids. Trimming left V 2 bases short and J 10 bases short, with 8 bases between. For the CDR3, the DNA is TGTGCCAGCAGTTACACCGACGGAAAACTGTTTTTT. Translating it yields CASSYTDGKLFF.